Ten or more counts support the clone carrying this T cell receptor beta chain. Its antigen is unknown. This specimen belongs to a study of T cells in Graves' hyperthyroidism and ophthalmopathy. The study, taken as a whole, reports: A 13 V-J model separated ophthalmopathy from stable hyperthyroidism.

Researchers amplified the TCR beta CDR3 regions from RNA transcripts. First-round RT-PCR of the TCR CDR3 relied on the HTBI primer set. From the multiplex PCR reads, TCRdb called clonotypes with MiXCR, one entry per CDR3 protein. In the table there are hundreds of thousands of distinct CDR3 sequences, more than 12% of which are singletons. Clinical symptoms, serum thyroxine, TRAb, thyroid ultrasound and orbital computed tomography established diagnosis. PBMCs were derived from about 9.1 ml fresh peripheral blood. Germline CDR1 MGHRA, CDR2 YSYEKL. The CDR3 covers 15 residues. J was trimmed by 4 bases and V by 6 bases; bases with no gene match: 6.

Specimen: blood. V usage is TRBV4-1 and J usage is TRBJ2-5; TRBD2 agrees at 12 bases. This clonotype was sampled from a woman aged 45-65 years with Graves' ophthalmopathy. The CDR3 DNA reads TGCGCCAGCAGTCCGACTAGCGGGAGAGCAGAGACCCAGTACTTC. Translating gives CASSPTSGRAETQYF.